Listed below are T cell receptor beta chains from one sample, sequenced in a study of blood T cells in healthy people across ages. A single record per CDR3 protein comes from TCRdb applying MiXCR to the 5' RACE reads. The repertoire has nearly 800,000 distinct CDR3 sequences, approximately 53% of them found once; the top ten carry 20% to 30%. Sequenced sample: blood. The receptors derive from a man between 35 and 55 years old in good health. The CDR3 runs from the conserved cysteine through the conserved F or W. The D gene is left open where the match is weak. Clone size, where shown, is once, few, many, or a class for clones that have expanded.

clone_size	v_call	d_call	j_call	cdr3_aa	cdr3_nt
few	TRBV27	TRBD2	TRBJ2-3	CASSSLAGGGTDTQYF	TGTGCCAGCAGTTCTCTAGCGGGAGGTGGTACAGATACGCAGTATTTT
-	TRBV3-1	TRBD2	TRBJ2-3	CASSQKPSGSRNTQYF	TGTGCCAGCAGCCAAAAGCCCAGCGGGAGTAGGAATACGCAGTATTTT
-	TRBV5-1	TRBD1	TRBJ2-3	CASSKRQGGGADTQYF	TGCGCCAGCAGCAAAAGACAGGGGGGAGGCGCAGATACGCAGTATTTT
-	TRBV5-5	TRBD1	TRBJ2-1	CASSPARGQGGIYNEQFF	TGTGCCAGCAGCCCGGCCAGGGGGCAGGGGGGTATCTACAATGAGCAGTTCTTC
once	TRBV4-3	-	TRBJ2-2	CASSQDAGVTGELFF	TGCGCCAGCAGCCAAGACGCAGGGGTAACCGGGGAGCTGTTTTTT
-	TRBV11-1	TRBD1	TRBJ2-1	CASAFQGESYNEQFF	TGTGCCAGCGCGTTCCAGGGGGAGTCCTACAATGAGCAGTTCTTC
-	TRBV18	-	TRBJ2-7	CASSPRAEYEQYF	TGTGCCAGCTCACCACGCGCTGAGTACGAGCAGTACTTC
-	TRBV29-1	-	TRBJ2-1	CSAWIRNLASYDEQFF	TGCAGCGCATGGATCAGGAACCTAGCTTCCTACGATGAGCAGTTCTTC
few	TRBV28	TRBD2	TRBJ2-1	CASSPGLAGGPTYNEQFF	TGTGCCAGCAGTCCTGGACTAGCGGGAGGGCCGACATACAATGAGCAGTTCTTC
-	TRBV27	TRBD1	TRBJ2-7	CASSLSSPGQGNEQYF	TGTGCCAGCAGTTTATCCAGTCCGGGACAGGGAAACGAGCAGTACTTC
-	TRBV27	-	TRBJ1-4	CASSWTPTNEKLFF	TGTGCCAGCAGTTGGACGCCAACTAATGAAAAACTGTTTTTT
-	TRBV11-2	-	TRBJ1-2	CASSLLVPGRFPNYGYTF	TGTGCCAGCAGCTTATTAGTACCAGGGAGGTTCCCTAACTATGGCTACACCTTC
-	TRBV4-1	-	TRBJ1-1	CASSQAAGGGTEAFF	TGCGCCAGCAGCCAGGCCGCGGGGGGCGGCACTGAAGCTTTCTTT
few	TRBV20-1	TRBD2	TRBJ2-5	CSARGLAGVGRETQYF	TGCAGTGCCCGTGGGCTAGCGGGAGTGGGGCGAGAGACCCAGTACTTC
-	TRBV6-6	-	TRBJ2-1	CASSYLGEQFF	TGTGCCAGCAGTTATTTGGGTGAGCAGTTCTTC
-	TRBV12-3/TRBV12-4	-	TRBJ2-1	CASSFQLKGRDNEQFF	TGTGCCAGCAGTTTTCAGCTGAAGGGCAGGGACAATGAGCAGTTCTTC
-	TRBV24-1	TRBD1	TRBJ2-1	CATKKGALNEQFF	TGTGCCACCAAAAAGGGGGCTCTGAATGAGCAGTTCTTC
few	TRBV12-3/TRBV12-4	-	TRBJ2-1	CASRLMGFNEQFF	TGTGCCAGCAGACTGATGGGGTTCAATGAGCAGTTCTTC
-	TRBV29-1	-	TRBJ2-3	CSVRTRTSTDTQYF	TGCAGCGTTAGAACACGGACCAGCACAGATACGCAGTATTTT
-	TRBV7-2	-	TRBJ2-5	CASSPEALGFGEQYF	TGTGCCAGCAGCCCCGAGGCCCTCGGGTTCGGGGAGCAGTACTTC
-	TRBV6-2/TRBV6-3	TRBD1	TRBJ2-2	CASRNPGQGISGELFF	TGTGCCAGCAGGAACCCGGGACAGGGAATTTCCGGGGAGCTGTTTTTT
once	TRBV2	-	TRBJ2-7	CASSGVGEFSYEQYF	TGTGCCAGCAGTGGGGTAGGGGAGTTCTCCTACGAGCAGTACTTC
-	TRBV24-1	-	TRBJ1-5	CATSDQGLRPQHF	TGTGCCACCAGTGACCAGGGATTAAGGCCCCAGCATTTT
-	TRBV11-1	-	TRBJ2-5	CASSLDGTRQETQYF	TGTGCCAGCAGCTTAGACGGCACGCGGCAAGAGACCCAGTACTTC
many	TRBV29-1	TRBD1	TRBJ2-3	CSVGRTGGADTQYF	TGCAGCGTTGGTAGGACAGGGGGCGCAGATACGCAGTATTTT
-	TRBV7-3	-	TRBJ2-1	CASSLSSADYNEQFF	TGTGCCAGCAGCCTATCTAGCGCGGACTACAATGAGCAGTTCTTC
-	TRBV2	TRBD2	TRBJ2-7	CASSEVSTGGPSSEQYF	TGTGCCAGCAGTGAAGTTTCAACGGGAGGGCCCTCAAGCGAGCAGTACTTC
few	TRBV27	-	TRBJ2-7	CASSLYGQLSYEQYF	TGTGCCAGCAGTTTATATGGGCAGCTGAGCTACGAGCAGTACTTC
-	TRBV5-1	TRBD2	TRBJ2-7	CASSLTSGGDNEQYF	TGCGCCAGCAGCCTTACTAGCGGGGGGGACAATGAGCAGTACTTC
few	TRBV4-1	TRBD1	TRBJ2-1	CASTRLMDRGRDEQFF	TGCGCCAGCACTCGTTTAATGGACAGGGGTAGGGATGAGCAGTTCTTC
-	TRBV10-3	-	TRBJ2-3	CAISESDSTDTQYF	TGTGCCATCAGTGAGTCGGATAGCACAGATACGCAGTATTTT
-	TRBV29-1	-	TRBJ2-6	CSVTRSGANVLTF	TGCAGCGTTACGAGATCCGGGGCCAACGTCCTGACTTTC
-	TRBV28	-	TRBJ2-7	CASSSRPGVDEQYF	TGTGCCAGCAGTAGTCGTCCAGGGGTGGACGAGCAGTACTTC
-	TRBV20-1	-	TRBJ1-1	CSAPPTWNTEAFF	TGCAGTGCCCCTCCAACGTGGAACACTGAAGCTTTCTTT
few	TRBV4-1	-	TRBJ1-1	CASSRASTEAFF	TGCGCCAGCAGCCGCGCGAGCACTGAAGCTTTCTTT
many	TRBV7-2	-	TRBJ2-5	CASSPDPGSQETQYF	TGTGCCAGCTCACCGGACCCAGGTAGCCAAGAGACCCAGTACTTC
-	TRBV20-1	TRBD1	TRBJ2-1	CSARKGADNEQFF	TGCAGTGCTAGAAAGGGGGCCGACAATGAGCAGTTCTTC
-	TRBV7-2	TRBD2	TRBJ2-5	CASSLSPAGGSQETQYF	TGTGCCAGCAGCTTAAGTCCAGCGGGAGGGTCTCAAGAGACCCAGTACTTC
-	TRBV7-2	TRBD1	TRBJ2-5	CASSYTGGRQETQYF	TGTGCCAGCAGCTATACAGGGGGTCGCCAAGAGACCCAGTACTTC